This TCR beta chain was observed in a study of siplizumab effects on memory and regulatory T cells. Study-level results: Researchers could map only a minor fraction of alloreactive clones to unstimulated subsets. Proliferating siplizumab-culture Tregs lacked confirmation of suppressive function. Relative to controls at 26.9%, mappable alloreactive CD4+ clones exhibited a mean Treg-derived proportion of approximately 70% with siplizumab.

In three donor pairs, unstimulated naive, memory, effector memory and TEMRA subsets were sequenced. Turning to this clone: The target antigen is unknown.

TCRdb's table, derived via immunoSEQ multiplex PCR, lists solely in-frame clones and lacks some. The top ten clones hold around 0.3% of a sample with 45,000 to 60,000 clones, approximately 84% of them seen once. The sample taken for sequencing was naive CD8+ T cells sorted from blood. The sequence came from a human donor in good health.

CDR3 sequence (DNA): TGTGCCAGCAGTTACGGGGCGGCGAACACTGAAGCTTTCTTT. Translated: CASSYGAANTEAFF. V is TRBV6-5 and J is TRBJ1-1; a possible D gene is TRBD1 (5 bases). The CDR3 consists of 14 residues. CDR1 and CDR2 (germline): MNHEY, SVGAGI. Trimming left V 2 bases short and J 1 base short, with 8 bases between.